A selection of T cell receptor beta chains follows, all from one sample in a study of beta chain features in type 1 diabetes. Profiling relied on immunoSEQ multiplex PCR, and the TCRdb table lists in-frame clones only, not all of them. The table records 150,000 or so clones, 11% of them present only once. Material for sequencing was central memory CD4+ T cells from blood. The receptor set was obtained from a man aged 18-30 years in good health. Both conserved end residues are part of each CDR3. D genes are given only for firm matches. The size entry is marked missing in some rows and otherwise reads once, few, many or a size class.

DNA: TGTGCCAGCAGCTTAGGTCCGGGTACCGGCGAGCAGTACTTC
CDR3: CASSLGPGTGEQYF
J: TRBJ2-7
size: few
D: -
V: TRBV7-6

DNA: TGTGCCACCAGCAGGTCCTATGGGGGTACACACCCCGGGGAGCTGTTTTTT
CDR3: CATSRSYGGTHPGELFF
J: TRBJ2-2
size: few
D: -
V: TRBV15

DNA: TGTGCCAGCAGCTTAGCAAGGCAGGGTGATTACGAGCAGTACTTC
CDR3: CASSLARQGDYEQYF
J: TRBJ2-7
size: -
D: -
V: TRBV7-2

DNA: TGTGCCAGCAGCTCCCAAGGGGCGGGGGCCAACGTCCTGACTTTC
CDR3: CASSSQGAGANVLTF
J: TRBJ2-6
size: few
D: -
V: TRBV11-1

DNA: TGTGCCAGCAGGGAGGCTGGAAACACCATATATTTT
CDR3: CASREAGNTIYF
J: TRBJ1-3
size: few
D: -
V: TRBV6-5

DNA: TGTGCCAGCAGCTTCTCGGATGCTTCAAATTCACCCCTCCACTTT
CDR3: CASSFSDASNSPLHF
J: TRBJ1-6
size: -
D: -
V: TRBV11-2

DNA: TGTGCCAGCAGCGGTGAACCGGGACAGGGGCCGTACAACACTGAAGCTTTCTTT
CDR3: CASSGEPGQGPYNTEAFF
J: TRBJ1-1
size: -
D: TRBD1
V: TRBV9

DNA: TGCGCCAGCAGCCAAGATCGAGGGCCTACCTACGAGCAGTACTTC
CDR3: CASSQDRGPTYEQYF
J: TRBJ2-7
size: -
D: -
V: TRBV4-3

DNA: TGCGCCAGCAGCTTGGCGGGACGGAACAATGAGCAGTTCTTC
CDR3: CASSLAGRNNEQFF
J: TRBJ2-1
size: few
D: -
V: TRBV5-1

DNA: TGCGCCAGCAGCCGGCAGGATCACATGAACACTGAAGCTTTCTTT
CDR3: CASSRQDHMNTEAFF
J: TRBJ1-1
size: few
D: -
V: TRBV5-1

DNA: TGTGCCAGCAGCCAGGTGTTGACAGGCGGCACAGATACGCAGTATTTT
CDR3: CASSQVLTGGTDTQYF
J: TRBJ2-3
size: few
D: -
V: TRBV4-2

DNA: TGCGCCAGCAGCTTGACTACCCCCAGCTCTGGGGCCAACGTCCTGACTTTC
CDR3: CASSLTTPSSGANVLTF
J: TRBJ2-6
size: -
D: -
V: TRBV5-1

DNA: TGTGCCAGCAGTGACCCGGGACAGGGGATCTCGGGGGAGCTGTTTTTT
CDR3: CASSDPGQGISGELFF
J: TRBJ2-2
size: few
D: TRBD1
V: TRBV25-1

DNA: TGTGCCAGCAGCCGGGACAGGGACACTGAAGCTTTCTTT
CDR3: CASSRDRDTEAFF
J: TRBJ1-1
size: -
D: TRBD1
V: TRBV9

DNA: TGTGCCAGCAGTTTCGGGAGCTCCTATAATTCACCCCTCCACTTT
CDR3: CASSFGSSYNSPLHF
J: TRBJ1-6
size: few
D: -
V: TRBV27

DNA: TGTGCCAGCAGTTCATTGAACTATGGCTACACCTTC
CDR3: CASSSLNYGYTF
J: TRBJ1-2
size: -
D: -
V: TRBV28

DNA: TGCAGCGGTGGGACAGGGGCCGGCACCGGGGAGCTGTTTTTT
CDR3: CSGGTGAGTGELFF
J: TRBJ2-2
size: -
D: TRBD1
V: TRBV29-1